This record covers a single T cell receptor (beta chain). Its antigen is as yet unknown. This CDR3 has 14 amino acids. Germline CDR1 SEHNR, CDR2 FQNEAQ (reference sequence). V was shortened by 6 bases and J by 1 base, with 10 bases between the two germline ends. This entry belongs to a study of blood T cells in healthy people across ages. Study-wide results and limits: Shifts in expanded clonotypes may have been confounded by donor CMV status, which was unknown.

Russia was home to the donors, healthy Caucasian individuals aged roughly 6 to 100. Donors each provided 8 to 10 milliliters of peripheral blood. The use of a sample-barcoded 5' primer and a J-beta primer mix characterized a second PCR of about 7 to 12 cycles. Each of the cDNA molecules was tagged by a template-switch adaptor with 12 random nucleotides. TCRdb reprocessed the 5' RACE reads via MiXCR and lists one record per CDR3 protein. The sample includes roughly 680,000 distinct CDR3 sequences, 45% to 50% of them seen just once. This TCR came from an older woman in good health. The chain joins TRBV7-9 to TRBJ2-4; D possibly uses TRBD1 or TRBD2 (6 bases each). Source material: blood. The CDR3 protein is CASREGGAKNIQYF. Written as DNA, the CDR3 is TGTGCCAGCAGGGAAGGGGGGGCCAAAAACATTCAGTACTTC.